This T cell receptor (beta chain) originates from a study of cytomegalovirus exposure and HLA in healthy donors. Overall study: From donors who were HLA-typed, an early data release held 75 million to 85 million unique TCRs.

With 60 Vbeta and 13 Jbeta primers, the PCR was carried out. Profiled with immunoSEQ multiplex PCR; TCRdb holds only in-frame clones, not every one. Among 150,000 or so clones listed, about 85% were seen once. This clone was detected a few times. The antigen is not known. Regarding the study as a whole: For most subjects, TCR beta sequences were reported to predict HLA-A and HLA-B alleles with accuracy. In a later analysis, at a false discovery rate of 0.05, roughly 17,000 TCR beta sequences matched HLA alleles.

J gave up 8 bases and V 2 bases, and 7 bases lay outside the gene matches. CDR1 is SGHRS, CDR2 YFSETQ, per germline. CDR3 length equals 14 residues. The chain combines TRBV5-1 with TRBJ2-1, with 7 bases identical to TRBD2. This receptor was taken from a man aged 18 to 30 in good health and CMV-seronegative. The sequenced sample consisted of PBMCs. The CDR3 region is CASSFGLEVDEQFF. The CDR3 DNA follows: TGCGCCAGCAGCTTCGGACTAGAAGTCGATGAGCAGTTCTTC.